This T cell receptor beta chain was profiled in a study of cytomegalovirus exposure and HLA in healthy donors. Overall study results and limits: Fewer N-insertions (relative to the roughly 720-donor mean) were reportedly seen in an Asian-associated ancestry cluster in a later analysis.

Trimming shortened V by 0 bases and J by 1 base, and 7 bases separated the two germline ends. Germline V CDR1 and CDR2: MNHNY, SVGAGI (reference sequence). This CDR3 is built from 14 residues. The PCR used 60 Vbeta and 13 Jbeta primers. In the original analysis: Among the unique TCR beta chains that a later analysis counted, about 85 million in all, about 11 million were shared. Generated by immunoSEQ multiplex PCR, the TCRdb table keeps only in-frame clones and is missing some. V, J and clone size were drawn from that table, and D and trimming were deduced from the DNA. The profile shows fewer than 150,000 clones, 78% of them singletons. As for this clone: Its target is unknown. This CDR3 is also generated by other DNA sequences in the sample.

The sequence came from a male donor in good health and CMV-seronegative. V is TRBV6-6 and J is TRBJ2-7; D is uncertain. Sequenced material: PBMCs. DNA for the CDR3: TGTGCCAGCAGTTACTCACAGTTTTCCTACGAGCAGTACTTC. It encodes CASSYSQFSYEQYF.